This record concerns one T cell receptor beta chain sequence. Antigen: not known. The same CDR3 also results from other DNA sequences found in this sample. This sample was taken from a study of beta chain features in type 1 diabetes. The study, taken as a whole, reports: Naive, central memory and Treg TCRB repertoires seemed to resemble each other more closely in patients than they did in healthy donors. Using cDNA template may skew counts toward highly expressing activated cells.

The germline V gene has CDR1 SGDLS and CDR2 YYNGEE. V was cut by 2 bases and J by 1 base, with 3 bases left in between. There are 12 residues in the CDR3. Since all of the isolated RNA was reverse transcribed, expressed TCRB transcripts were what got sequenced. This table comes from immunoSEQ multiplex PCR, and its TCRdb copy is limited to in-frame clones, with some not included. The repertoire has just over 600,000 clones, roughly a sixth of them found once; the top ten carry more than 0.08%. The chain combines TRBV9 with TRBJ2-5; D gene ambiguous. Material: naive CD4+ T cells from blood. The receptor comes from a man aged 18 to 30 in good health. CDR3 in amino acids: CASSVSQETQYF. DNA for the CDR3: TGTGCCAGCAGCGTTTCCCAAGAGACCCAGTACTTC. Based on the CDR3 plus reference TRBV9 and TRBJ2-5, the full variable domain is DSGVTQTPKHLITATGQRVTLRCSPRSGDLSVYWYQQSLDQGLQFLIQYYNGEERAKGNILERFSAQQFPDLHSELNLSSLELGDSALYFCASSVSQETQYFGPGTRLLVL.